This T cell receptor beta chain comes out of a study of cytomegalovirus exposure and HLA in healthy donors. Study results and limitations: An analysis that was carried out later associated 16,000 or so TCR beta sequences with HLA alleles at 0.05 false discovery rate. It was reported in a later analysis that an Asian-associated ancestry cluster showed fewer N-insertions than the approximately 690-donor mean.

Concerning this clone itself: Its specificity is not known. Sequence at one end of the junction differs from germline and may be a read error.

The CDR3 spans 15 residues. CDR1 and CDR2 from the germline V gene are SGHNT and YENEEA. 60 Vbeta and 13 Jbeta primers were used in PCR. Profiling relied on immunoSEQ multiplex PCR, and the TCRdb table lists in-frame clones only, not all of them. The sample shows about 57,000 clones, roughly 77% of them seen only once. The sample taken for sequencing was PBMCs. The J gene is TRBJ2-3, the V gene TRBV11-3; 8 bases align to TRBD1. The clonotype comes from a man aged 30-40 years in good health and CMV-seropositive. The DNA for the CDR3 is TGTGCCAGCAGCCTGGAGGGGACAGGCACGGATACGCAGTATTTT. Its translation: CASSLEGTGTDTQYF.